The rows below give T cell receptor beta chains drawn from one sample of a study of monozygotic twins with inflammatory bowel disease. Each CDR3 protein gets one entry in TCRdb, which reprocessed the 5' RACE reads and gives no DNA. This sample's clone table lists some 160,000 distinct CDR3 sequences. The material sequenced was blood. The receptors were sampled from a human donor with ulcerative colitis or Crohn's disease, or a healthy co-twin of an affected twin (not recorded which). Each CDR3 is given with its conserved first and last residue.

TRBV20-1	TRBJ1-5	CSPGGASNQPQHF
TRBV7-9	TRBJ1-1	CASSDRTGLNTEAFF
TRBV5-1	TRBJ2-2	CASSDEGVGARINTGELFF
TRBV5-1	TRBJ1-1	CASSLGTGFMNTEAFF
TRBV12-3/TRBV12-4	TRBJ1-1	CASSPPPQGIMNTEAFF
TRBV7-9	TRBJ2-3	CASVPGTNFADTQYF
TRBV11-2	TRBJ1-3	CASSPLRVSTIYF
TRBV3-1	TRBJ1-2	CASKGQVSNYGYTF
TRBV29-1	TRBJ2-7	CSVQASYEQYF
TRBV6-5	TRBJ2-3	CASSLGLAGGLSDTQYF
TRBV7-9	TRBJ1-1	CASTEIQGVEAEAFF
TRBV5-5	TRBJ2-3	CASSSGSSRDTQYF
TRBV10-3	TRBJ2-7	CAISGQVGREQYF
TRBV28	TRBJ1-5	CASSSPTGYQPQHF
TRBV18	TRBJ1-6	CASSSTALDSPLHF
TRBV5-1	TRBJ2-2	CASSLASTNTGELFF
TRBV6-2/TRBV6-3	TRBJ2-7	CASSTLAGVGEQYF
TRBV4-3	TRBJ2-3	CASSQVPGGLTDTQYF
TRBV11-2	TRBJ2-3	CASSRVGWGVNTDTQYF
TRBV20-1	TRBJ2-1	CSASGPGGISYNEQFF
TRBV7-2	TRBJ1-6	CASSYREGTRSPLHF
TRBV14	TRBJ1-2	CASSQVQDYGYTF
TRBV30	TRBJ1-2	CAWTPQSPLYGYTF
TRBV18	TRBJ1-3	CASSPAGNTIYF
TRBV7-2	TRBJ1-1	CASSLALGGQGEAFF
TRBV7-8	TRBJ2-5	CASSLGRRVETQYF
TRBV5-6	TRBJ2-2	CASSLLLGELFF
TRBV5-1	TRBJ2-7	CASRQDSYEQYF
TRBV27	TRBJ1-6	CASRQVYNSPLHF
TRBV7-2	TRBJ2-7	CASSPFGPSYEQYF
TRBV7-2	TRBJ2-4	CASSSGLAGGWYF
TRBV5-6	TRBJ2-7	CASTGTGDEQYF
TRBV24-1	TRBJ2-2	CATSDQRDGYTGELFF
TRBV20-1	TRBJ2-7	CSARSVGYEQYF
TRBV29-1	TRBJ1-4	CSVGGQFPEKLFF
TRBV6-2/TRBV6-3	TRBJ2-6	CASSYSKGPLSGANVLTF
TRBV12-3/TRBV12-4	TRBJ1-2	CASSTGEGSNYGYTF
TRBV7-2	TRBJ2-7	CASSLATWDRVNEQYF
TRBV12-3/TRBV12-4	TRBJ1-5	CASSHAQGNQPQHF
TRBV7-2	TRBJ1-1	CASSLYGSLNTEAFF
TRBV12-3/TRBV12-4	TRBJ2-3	CASSTRTDTQYF
TRBV5-1	TRBJ2-7	CASSPVRDRGLFWDYEQYF